This TCR beta chain emerged from a study of T cell responses to AZD1222 COVID-19 vaccine (dated by TCRdb to about 2021). A note on the overall study: TCR sequencing covered roughly 230 trial participants: 207 given two doses of AZD1222 and approximately 25 given two doses of MenACWY control vaccine. Trial participants were enrolled by age into 18-55, 56-69 and 70-plus year subgroups, with approximately 160, 26 and 62 TCR-sequenced participants respectively.

Points on this clone: Its antigen is unknown. No much larger clonotype is one base removed from it; base qualities were not supplied.

The CDR3 regions of human TCRbeta chains were analyzed by immunosequencing. The paper's data handling went like this. Repertoire TCRs were matched against a reference library of SARS-CoV-2-specific TCRs generated with the MIRA antigen-specificity platform. Breadth was defined as the fraction of unique TCRs that were SARS-CoV-2-associated. Depth was defined as the fraction of total T cells that were SARS-CoV-2-associated. Each spike-specific TCR was assigned to its reactive spike region and to a CD4 or CD8 class using the MIRA data. Log10-transformed breadth and depth values were compared by one-way ANOVA with Sidak's multiple comparisons tests. In TCRdb, the immuneACCESS table is reduced to in-frame sequences with V and J assigned. These tables do not hold every clone; where another copy was compared, an unresolved V gene accounts for under half, and the others remain unexplained. V and J calls and clone size are given by that table; D and trimming were obtained from the DNA. The sample contains about 130,000 clones, approximately 85% of them found a single time. The ten largest make up 7.9% of the sample.

Broad study findings and their caveats: Most participants were white British and females outnumbered males, and the authors suggested that clonal diversity may have been underestimated. CD4 TCRs associated with the vaccine covered the entire spike protein, and the dominant responses were in regions 160-218 and 743-854. The 56-69-year group was small, and its depth increase did not reach significance, likely because of low power. After two AZD1222 doses, spike-specific TCR breadth and depth were significantly higher than at day 0 and than in MenACWY recipients. Only 5 to 7 AZD1222 recipients were SARS-CoV-2 seropositive at baseline, limiting conclusions about previously exposed vaccinees. Reportedly, close to half of the unique spike-specific TCRs recognized epitopes lying outside the regions that are mutated in the B.1.351 and B.1.1.7 variants. No day 14 peak-response samples were available, so repertoires were characterized only after the peak T cell response.

Read against the paper, the sample's time point label means: about 28 days (+/-7) after the second vaccine dose. The sample's treatment or condition label, decoded: meningococcal conjugate vaccine given as trial control. Samples from vaccinated people were obtained from the UK trials COV001 and COV002, which included a single-blind randomized controlled phase 2/3 trial of AZD1222 (ChAdOx1 nCoV-19) in healthy adults. For TCRbeta chain sequencing, PBMC samples were collected from trial participants at day 0 and at day 28 after the second dose. The CDR3 runs 15 amino acids, cysteine and phenylalanine included. Solely the CDR3 DNA is kept, with 45 bases framed from the first base. The junction shows trimming of 2 bases on V and 2 bases on J, plus 12 bases between the germline ends. According to the germline V gene (reference sequence), CDR1 reads MNHEY and CDR2 reads SMNVEV.

Rearrangement joined TRBV27 to TRBJ1-2; no D segment can be confidently identified. This sequence was found in an adult who received the MenACWY meningococcal vaccine as a control. Sequenced material: peripheral blood, taken 28 days after the second dose of the MenACWY control vaccine. CDR3 region: CASSLGRQTNYGYTF. DNA sequence: TGTGCCAGCAGTTTAGGACGGCAGACAAACTATGGCTACACCTTC.